This TCR beta chain was identified in a study of T-cell reconstitution after alpha-beta-depleted transplantation in children. TCRbeta library construction was performed incorporating unique molecular identifiers. TCRdb re-called the PCR reads through MiXCR, storing one row per CDR3 protein. In the table there are more than 15,000 distinct CDR3 sequences, 4.5% to 6.5% of which are singletons. V trimming: 6 bases; J trimming: 7 bases; junction bases outside the gene matches: 8. Germline-derived CDR1 and CDR2 are DFQATT and SNEGSKA (reference sequence). The CDR3 spans 13 residues. In this sample, this clonotype is medium-sized.

This clonotype was sampled from a boy between 5 and 17 years old with acute lymphoblastic leukemia, due to receive a stem cell transplant. The J gene is TRBJ2-1, the V gene TRBV20-1, with TRBD2 identical over 8 bases. The sequencing used PBMCs, collected before TCRalphabeta/CD19-depleted stem cell transplant. CDR3 protein: CSALAGRGNEQFF. The CDR3, as DNA: TGCAGTGCCTTAGCGGGAAGAGGGAATGAGCAGTTCTTC.